This T cell receptor beta chain appears in the sequencing data of a study of cytomegalovirus exposure and HLA in healthy donors. Study-wide results and caveats: It was reportedly the case that the classifier diagnosed cytomegalovirus status with high specificity and sensitivity. The tendency of first-cohort TCR clusters to co-occur in the 110 or so validation repertoires emerged from a later analysis. Despite most TCR sequences being rare, some public TCRs occurred in many donors. It was confirmed in vitro that a few of the CMV-associated chains were specific for CMV antigens.

As to this clone: Its target is not known.

CDR1 is MNHNS and CDR2 is SASEGT in the germline V gene. The CDR3 is 16 amino acids. V gave up 4 bases and J gave up 1 base; unmatched junction bases: 7. The method was immunoSEQ multiplex PCR; TCRdb's version includes in-frame clones alone and lacks a portion of them. The sample consists of 68,000 or so clones, about 90% of them appearing once. V usage is TRBV6-1 and J usage is TRBJ1-2, with 9 bases that match TRBD1. The origin of this receptor is a man between 18 and 29 years old in good health and CMV-seronegative. Source material: PBMCs. CDR3 nucleotide sequence: TGTGCCAGCAGTGCCGCCGGGACAGGGATTAACTATGGCTACACCTTC. This gives the protein CASSAAGTGINYGYTF.